These 23 T cell receptor beta chains originate from one sample sequenced in a study of cytomegalovirus exposure and HLA in healthy donors. Clones were read by immunoSEQ multiplex PCR, and TCRdb kept only the in-frame ones, dropping some. The sample lists over 250,000 clones; 70% to 90% were seen once. The sample comprised PBMCs. Receptors originate from a woman aged 18-29 years in good health and CMV-seronegative.

In its sample, this clone was seen once. The chain joins TRBV29-1 to TRBJ1-1; D unresolved. The CDR3 spans 14 residues. Germline-derived CDR1 and CDR2 are SQVTM and ANQGSEA. The ends were cut back, 4 bases at V and 3 bases at J, with 15 bases in the middle. Written as DNA, the CDR3 is TGCAGCGTTGGGAGGATAGAGGAGGACACTGAAGCTTTCTTT. Protein sequence: CSVGRIEEDTEAFF. The full variable domain, in which reference TRBV29-1 and TRBJ1-1 provide the parts outside the CDR3, is SAVISQKPSRDICQRGTSLTIQCQVDSQVTMMFWYRQQPGQSLTLIATANQGSEATYESGFVIDKFPISRPNLTFSTLTVSNMSPEDSSIYLCSVGRIEEDTEAFFGQGTRLTVV.

This clone was detected a few times. The chain uses TRBV25-1 and TRBJ1-2; tentatively, D is TRBD1 (5 bases). The CDR3 length is 13 residues. Germline CDR1 and CDR2: MGHDK and SYGVNS. With 3 bases removed from V and 4 bases from J, the gap between germline ends came to 9 bases. The chain's CDR3 is CASSELQAYGYTF. CDR3 DNA: TGTGCCAGCAGTGAGCTACAGGCCTATGGCTACACCTTC.

The chain carries TRBV2 and TRBJ2-5, with D tentatively TRBD1 (6 bases). This CDR3 is built from 18 residues. Germline V gives CDR1 SNHLY, CDR2 FYNNEI. Trimming took off 7 bases at V and 5 bases at J, with 29 bases between the two ends. The DNA for the CDR3 is TGTGCCAGCAAAGAAGACAGGAGTAACTGGCCAACCAGTGAGACCCAGTACTTC. Encoded protein: CASKEDRSNWPTSETQYF.

The rearrangement uses TRBV5-1 and TRBJ1-1; weak D call: TRBD1 (5 bases). CDR3 length: 13 residues. In germline, CDR1 is SGHRS, CDR2 YFSETQ. V lost 5 bases and J 2 bases, leaving 10 bases between the germline ends. CDR3 sequence: CASSGGINTEAFF. The CDR3 DNA follows: TGCGCCAGCAGTGGGGGGATAAACACTGAAGCTTTCTTT.

CDR3 sequence (DNA): TGTGCCAGCAGCTTTTTAGAGGGTCAGACCCAGTACTTC. This sequence encodes CASSFLEGQTQYF. The rearrangement joins TRBV7-8 to TRBJ2-5; D might be TRBD2 (5 bases). There are 13 residues in the CDR3. The V end was cut by 3 bases, the J end by 6 bases, with 11 bases between. Germline V CDR1 and CDR2: SGHVS, FQNEAQ.

The rearrangement uses TRBV7-9 and TRBJ2-2; TRBD2 matches at 14 bases. After removal of 7 bases from V and 6 bases from J, the junction contained 13 bases not matched to a gene. CDR3 length equals 18 residues. Germline CDR1 reads SEHNR; CDR2 reads FQNEAQ (reference sequence). CDR3 coding DNA: TGTGCCAGCATCCCGGGACTAGCGGGAGCCCCCCTGCCCGGGGAGCTGTTTTTT. It translates to CASIPGLAGAPLPGELFF.

This clone was counted a few times. V and J are TRBV9 and TRBJ1-2, with 9 nucleotides matching TRBD1. The germline gives CDR1 SGDLS, CDR2 YYNGEE. This CDR3 is built from 16 residues. J gave up 2 bases and V 0 bases, and 5 bases lay outside the gene matches. CDR3 DNA: TGTGCCAGCAGCGTAGCCGGAGGGACAGGGAACTATGGCTACACCTTC. It codes for CASSVAGGTGNYGYTF.

This chain uses TRBV10-3 with TRBJ1-3, with D tentatively TRBD1 (5 bases). Per the germline V gene, CDR1 is ENHRY and CDR2 is SYGVKD. V lost 10 bases, J lost 0 bases, and 16 bases lay in between. CDR3 length: 15 residues. CDR3 loop: CATRGRDDSGNTIYF. CDR3 in DNA: TGTGCCACCCGGGGGAGGGACGACTCTGGAAACACCATATATTTT.

The genes are TRBV5-1 and TRBJ2-1; D is uncertain. The CDR3 has 15 residues. The V and J ends lost 0 bases and 6 bases respectively, with 13 bases between them. Per germline, CDR1 SGHRS and CDR2 YFSETQ. In DNA form, the CDR3 reads TGCGCCAGCAGCTTGGGAGGCAGTCTACCCAATGAGCAGTTCTTC. This gives the protein CASSLGGSLPNEQFF.

J is TRBJ2-2 and V is TRBV2, with D possibly TRBD2 on 6 matching bases. Per the germline V gene, CDR1 is SNHLY and CDR2 is FYNNEI. V was cut by 0 bases and J by 1 base, with 12 bases left in between. The CDR3 loop spans 17 amino acids. The chain's CDR3 is CASSEARTNMNTGELFF. Here the CDR3 DNA reads TGTGCCAGCAGTGAAGCTAGGACTAACATGAACACCGGGGAGCTGTTTTTT.

The V gene is TRBV5-1, the J gene TRBJ1-4, with D possibly TRBD1 on 5 matching bases. Trimming pared 3 bases from V and 5 bases from J, leaving 14 bases between. CDR1 is SGHRS and CDR2 is YFSETQ in the germline V gene. The CDR3 has 15 amino acids. The CDR3 reads CASSSRQFRNEKLFF. CDR3 DNA: TGCGCCAGCAGCTCCAGACAGTTCAGAAATGAAAAACTGTTTTTT.

This chain links TRBV19 with TRBJ2-4; 7 bases match TRBD2. The V segment lost 8 bases and the J segment 16 bases; nucleotides outside the gene matches: 23. Germline V gene sequence: CDR1 LNHDA, CDR2 SQIVND (reference sequence). The CDR3 consists of 15 residues. CDR3 in amino acids: CASQMNRSLRGSLYF. CDR3 nucleotide sequence: TGTGCCAGTCAAATGAATAGGTCCCTACGCGGGAGTCTCTACTTC.

The chain uses TRBV7-6 and TRBJ1-2; D ambiguous. This CDR3 spans 14 amino acids. The germline V gene has CDR1 SGHVS and CDR2 FNYEAQ. Trimming removed 5 bases from V and 7 bases from J, with 17 bases in between. CDR3 DNA: TGTGCCAGCAGCACTAGAGACGCCGCAGGTGGCTACACCTTC. It is translated as CASSTRDAAGGYTF. Drawing the rest from reference TRBV7-6 and TRBJ1-2, the complete variable domain is GAGVSQSPRYKVTKRGQDVALRCDPISGHVSLYWYRQALGQGPEFLTYFNYEAQQDKSGLPNDRFSAERPEGSISTLTIQRTEQRDSAMYRCASSTRDAAGGYTFGSGTRLTVV.

The genes are TRBV5-4 and TRBJ2-7; D is possibly TRBD2 (6 bases). Trimming left V 6 bases short and J 0 bases short, with 19 bases between. The CDR3 sequence is 16 residues long. The V gene's germline CDR1 is SGHNT and CDR2 YYREEE (reference sequence). The DNA for the CDR3 is TGTGCCAGCACCCGGATGGGCGGGATGAGCTCCTACGAGCAGTACTTC. Residues: CASTRMGGMSSYEQYF.

CDR3 protein: CASSVLTGENTIYF. CDR3 bases: TGTGCCAGCAGCGTGCTCACAGGGGAGAACACCATATATTTT. The rearrangement links TRBV9 to TRBJ1-3; 7 nucleotides match TRBD1. The CDR3 is 14 amino acids. V dropped 2 bases and J dropped 7; count of bases not matched to a gene: 6. Germline CDR1 and CDR2: SGDLS and YYNGEE.

The V call is TRBV9, the J call TRBJ2-3; tentative D call: TRBD2 (6 bases). Germline V gene data show CDR1 as SGDLS and CDR2 as YYNGEE. Trimming removed 3 bases from V and 2 bases from J, with 16 bases in between. The CDR3 loop spans 16 amino acids. Here the CDR3 DNA reads TGTGCCAGCAGCGGGGGCGGGGCTCCATTCACAGATACGCAGTATTTT. This codes for CASSGGGAPFTDTQYF.

The CDR3, as DNA: TGTGCCAGCAGCTATGGAACCATCAGGGACTACGAGCAGTACTTC. Translation gives CASSYGTIRDYEQYF. V is TRBV13 and J is TRBJ2-7, with a weak D call TRBD1 (5 bases). Germline assignment: CDR1 PRHDT and CDR2 FYEKMQ (reference sequence). The CDR3 extends over 15 amino acids. V lost 4 bases to trimming and J lost 3 bases, with 16 bases between them.

About this clone itself: Other DNA sequences in the sample encode the same CDR3. This chain connects TRBV2 to TRBJ1-5, with 7 bases identical to TRBD1. This CDR3 has 14 amino acids. Germline CDR1 SNHLY, CDR2 FYNNEI. Trimming at V came to 3 bases and at J to 7 bases, leaving 6 bases not matched to a gene. The CDR3 sequence: CASSDRTGGQPQHF. CDR3 DNA: TGTGCCAGCAGTGACCGGACAGGAGGCCAGCCCCAGCATTTT.

The table lists this clone with a count of one. The chain recombines TRBV6-1 with TRBJ1-3; no definite D call. V lost 2 bases, J lost 0 bases, and 14 bases lay in between. This CDR3 has 17 amino acids. The germline gives CDR1 MNHNS, CDR2 SASEGT. CDR3 bases: TGTGCCAGCAGTGAATATTTGGCCGCAACCTCTGGAAACACCATATATTTT. It is translated as CASSEYLAATSGNTIYF.

The rearrangement joins TRBV5-4 to TRBJ2-1; D is ambiguous. Trimming cost V 0 bases and J 0 bases, with 10 bases left between them. Germline CDR1 and CDR2: SGHNT and YYREEE (reference sequence). This CDR3 has 16 amino acids. CDR3 sequence reads: CASSLAIASSYNEQFF. Written as DNA, the CDR3 is TGTGCCAGCAGCTTGGCCATTGCTAGCTCCTACAATGAGCAGTTCTTC.

The chain links TRBV13 to TRBJ1-2; D might be TRBD1 (6 bases). Germline V gene lookup returns CDR1 PRHDT and CDR2 FYEKMQ (reference sequence). V was cut by 0 bases and J by 3 bases, with 8 bases left in between. The CDR3 consists of 14 residues. DNA for the CDR3: TGTGCCAGCAGCTTAGGGGACAGAGACTATGGCTACACCTTC. This translates into CASSLGDRDYGYTF. The entire variable domain, with the rest obtained from reference TRBV13 and TRBJ1-2, is as follows: AAGVIQSPRHLIKEKRETATLKCYPIPRHDTVYWYQQGPGQDPQFLISFYEKMQSDKGSIPDRFSAQQFSDYHSELNMSSLELGDSALYFCASSLGDRDYGYTFGSGTRLTVV.

This chain connects TRBV18 to TRBJ1-2; 11 bases line up with TRBD1. The CDR3 loop spans 15 amino acids. Trimming at V came to 3 bases and at J to 4 bases, leaving 4 bases not matched to a gene. Germline assignment: CDR1 KGHSH and CDR2 LQKENI. The CDR3 DNA reads as TGTGCCAGCTCACCGCGGGACAGGGGGTCCTATGGCTACACCTTC. Protein product: CASSPRDRGSYGYTF.

In its sample, this clone was seen a few times. The V call is TRBV6-4, the J call TRBJ2-1, with 8 bases fitting TRBD1. The germline gives CDR1 MRHNA, CDR2 SNTAGT. V lost 6 bases and J lost 3; bases outside the gene matches: 7. There are 15 residues in the CDR3. The CDR3 sequence: CASSEQGEGYNEQFF. CDR3 nucleotide sequence: TGTGCCAGCAGCGAACAGGGGGAAGGCTACAATGAGCAGTTCTTC.